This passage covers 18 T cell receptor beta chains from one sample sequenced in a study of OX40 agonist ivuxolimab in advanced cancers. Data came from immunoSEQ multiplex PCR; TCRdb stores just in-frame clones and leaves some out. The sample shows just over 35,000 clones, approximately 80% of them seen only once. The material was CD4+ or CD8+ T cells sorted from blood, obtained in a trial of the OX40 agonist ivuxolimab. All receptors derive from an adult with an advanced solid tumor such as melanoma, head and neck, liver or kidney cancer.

CDR3 sequence reads: CASSFRFERTDTQYF. The CDR3 DNA reads TGCGCCAGCAGTTTCCGCTTTGAACGCACAGATACGCAGTATTTT. This chain links TRBV10-1 with TRBJ2-3; D call uncertain. Germline CDR1 reads WNHNN; CDR2 reads SYGVQD (reference sequence). The CDR3 length is 15 residues. The germline V and J ends were trimmed by 5 bases and 1 base, with 13 bases remaining between them.

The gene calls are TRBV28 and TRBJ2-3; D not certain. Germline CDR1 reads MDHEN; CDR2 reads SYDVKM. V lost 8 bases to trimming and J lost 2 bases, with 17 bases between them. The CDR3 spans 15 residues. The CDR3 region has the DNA TGTGCCAGCTGCCAGTCGCGGCTATTCACAGATACGCAGTATTTT. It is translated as CASCQSRLFTDTQYF.

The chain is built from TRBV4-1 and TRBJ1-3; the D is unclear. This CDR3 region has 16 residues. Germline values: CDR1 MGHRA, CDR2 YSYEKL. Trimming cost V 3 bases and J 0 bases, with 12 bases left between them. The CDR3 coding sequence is TGCGCCAGCAGCCACCCAGGCTTGGGCTCTGGAAACACCATATATTTT. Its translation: CASSHPGLGSGNTIYF.

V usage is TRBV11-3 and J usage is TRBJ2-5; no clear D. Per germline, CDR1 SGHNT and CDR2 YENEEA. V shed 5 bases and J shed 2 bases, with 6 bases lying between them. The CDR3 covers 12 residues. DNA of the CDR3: TGTGCCAGCAGCCACACTCAAGAGACCCAGTACTTC. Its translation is CASSHTQETQYF.

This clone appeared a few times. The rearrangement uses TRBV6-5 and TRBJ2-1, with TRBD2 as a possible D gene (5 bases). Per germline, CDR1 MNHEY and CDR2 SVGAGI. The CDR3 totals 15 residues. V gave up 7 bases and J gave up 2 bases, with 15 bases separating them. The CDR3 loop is CASTPGTSPYNEQFF. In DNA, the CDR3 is TGTGCCAGCACCCCGGGCACTAGTCCCTACAATGAGCAGTTCTTC.

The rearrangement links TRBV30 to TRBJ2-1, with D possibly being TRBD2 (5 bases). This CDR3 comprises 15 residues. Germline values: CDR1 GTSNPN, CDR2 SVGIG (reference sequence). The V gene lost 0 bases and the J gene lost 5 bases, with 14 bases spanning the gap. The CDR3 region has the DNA TGTGCCTGGAGTGTAGGGAGCGGCCCTGACAATGAGCAGTTCTTC. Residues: CAWSVGSGPDNEQFF.

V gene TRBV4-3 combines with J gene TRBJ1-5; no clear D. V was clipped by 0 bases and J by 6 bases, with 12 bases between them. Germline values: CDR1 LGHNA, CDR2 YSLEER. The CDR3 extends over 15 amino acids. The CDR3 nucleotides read TGCGCCAGCAGCCAAGATTGGGGTATCGGTCAGCCCCAGCATTTT. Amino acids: CASSQDWGIGQPQHF.

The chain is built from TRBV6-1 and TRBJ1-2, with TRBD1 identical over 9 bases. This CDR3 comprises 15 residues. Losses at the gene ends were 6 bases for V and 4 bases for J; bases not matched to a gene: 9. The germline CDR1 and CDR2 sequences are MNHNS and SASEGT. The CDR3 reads CASRHGQGPSYGYTF. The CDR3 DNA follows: TGTGCCAGCAGACACGGACAGGGGCCTAGCTATGGCTACACCTTC.

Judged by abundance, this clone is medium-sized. The CDR3 bases are TGTGCCAGCAGCGCGGGGGGGTCTGTATCTGGGGCCAACGTCCTGACTTTC. Protein sequence: CASSAGGSVSGANVLTF. V gene TRBV5-4 combines with J gene TRBJ2-6; 9 bases are a match to TRBD2. Trimming removed 4 bases from V and 1 base from J; junction bases left unmatched: 6. CDR1 is SGHNT, CDR2 YYREEE, per germline (reference sequence). This CDR3 region has 17 residues.

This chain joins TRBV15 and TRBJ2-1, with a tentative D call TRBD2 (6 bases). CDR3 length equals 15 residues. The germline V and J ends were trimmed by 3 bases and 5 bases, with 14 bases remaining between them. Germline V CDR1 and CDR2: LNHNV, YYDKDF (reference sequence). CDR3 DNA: TGTGCCACCAGCAGGGGAACGGGGGACCACAATGAGCAGTTCTTC. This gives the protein CATSRGTGDHNEQFF.

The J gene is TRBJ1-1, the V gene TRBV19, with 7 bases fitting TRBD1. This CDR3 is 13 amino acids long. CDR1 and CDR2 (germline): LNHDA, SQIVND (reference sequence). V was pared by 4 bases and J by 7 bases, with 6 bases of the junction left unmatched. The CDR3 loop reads CASSTQGGYEAFF. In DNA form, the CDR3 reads TGTGCCAGTAGTACGCAGGGGGGGTATGAAGCTTTCTTT. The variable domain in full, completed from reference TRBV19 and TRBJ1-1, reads DGGITQSPKYLFRKEGQNVTLSCEQNLNHDAMYWYRQDPGQGLRLIYYSQIVNDFQKGDIAEGYSVSREKKESFPLTVTSAQKNPTAFYLCASSTQGGYEAFFGQGTRLTVV.

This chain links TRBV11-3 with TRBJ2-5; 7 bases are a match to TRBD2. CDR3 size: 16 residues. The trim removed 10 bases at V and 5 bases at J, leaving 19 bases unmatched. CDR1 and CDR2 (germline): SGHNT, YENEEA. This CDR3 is CATAFELAGGGETQYF. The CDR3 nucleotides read TGTGCCACCGCATTTGAACTAGCCGGGGGAGGGGAGACCCAGTACTTC.

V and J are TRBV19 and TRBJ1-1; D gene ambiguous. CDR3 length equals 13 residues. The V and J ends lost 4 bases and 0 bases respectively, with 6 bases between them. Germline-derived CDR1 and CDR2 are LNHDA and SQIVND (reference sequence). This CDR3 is CASSRYLNTEAFF. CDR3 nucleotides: TGTGCCAGTAGTAGATACCTGAACACTGAAGCTTTCTTT.

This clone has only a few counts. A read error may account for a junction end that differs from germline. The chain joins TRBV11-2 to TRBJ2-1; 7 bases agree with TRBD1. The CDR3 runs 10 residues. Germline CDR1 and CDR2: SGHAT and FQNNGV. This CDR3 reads CASGRDRVLF. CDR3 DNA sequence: TGTGCCAGCGGCCGGGACAGAGTACTCTTC.

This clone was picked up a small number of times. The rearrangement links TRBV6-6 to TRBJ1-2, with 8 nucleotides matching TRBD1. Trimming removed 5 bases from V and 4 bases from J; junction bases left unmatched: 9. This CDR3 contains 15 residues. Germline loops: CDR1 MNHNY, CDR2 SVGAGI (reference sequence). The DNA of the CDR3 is TGTGCCAGCAGTCCATCGACAGGGGCGAGCTATGGCTACACCTTC. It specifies CASSPSTGASYGYTF.

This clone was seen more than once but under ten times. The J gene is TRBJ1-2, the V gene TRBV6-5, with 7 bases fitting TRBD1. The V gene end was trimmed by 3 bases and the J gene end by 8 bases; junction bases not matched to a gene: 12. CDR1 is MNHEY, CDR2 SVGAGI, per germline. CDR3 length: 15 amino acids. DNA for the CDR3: TGTGCCAGCAGTTATTCCGGGACAGATAAGTACGGCTACACCTTC. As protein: CASSYSGTDKYGYTF.

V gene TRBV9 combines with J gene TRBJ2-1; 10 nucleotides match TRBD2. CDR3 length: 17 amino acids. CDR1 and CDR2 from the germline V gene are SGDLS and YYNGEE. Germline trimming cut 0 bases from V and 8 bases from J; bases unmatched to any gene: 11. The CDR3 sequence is CASSVEGSGGAWDEQFF. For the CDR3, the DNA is TGTGCCAGCAGCGTAGAGGGGAGCGGGGGGGCTTGGGATGAGCAGTTCTTC.

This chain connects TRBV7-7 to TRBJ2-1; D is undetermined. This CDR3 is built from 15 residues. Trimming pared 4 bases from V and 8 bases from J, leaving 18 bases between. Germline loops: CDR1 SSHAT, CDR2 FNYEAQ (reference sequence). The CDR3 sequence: CASSSGPRGPDEQFF. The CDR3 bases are TGTGCCAGCAGCTCCGGGCCGCGTGGGCCCGATGAGCAGTTCTTC.